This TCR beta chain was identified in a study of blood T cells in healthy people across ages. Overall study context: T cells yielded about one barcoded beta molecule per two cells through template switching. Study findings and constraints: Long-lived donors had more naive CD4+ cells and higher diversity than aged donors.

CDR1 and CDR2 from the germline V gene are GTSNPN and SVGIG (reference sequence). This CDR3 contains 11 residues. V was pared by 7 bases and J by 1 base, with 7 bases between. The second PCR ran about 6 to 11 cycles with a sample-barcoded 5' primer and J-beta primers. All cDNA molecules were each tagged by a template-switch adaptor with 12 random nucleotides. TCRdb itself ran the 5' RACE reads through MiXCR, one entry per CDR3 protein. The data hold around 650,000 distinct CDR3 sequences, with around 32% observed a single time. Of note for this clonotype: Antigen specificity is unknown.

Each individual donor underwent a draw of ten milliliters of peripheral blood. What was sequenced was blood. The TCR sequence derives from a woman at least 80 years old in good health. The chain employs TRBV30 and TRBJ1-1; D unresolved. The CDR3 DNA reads TGTGCCTCGGCAGGGAACACTGAAGCTTTCTTT. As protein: CASAGNTEAFF.